Listed here is a single T cell receptor beta chain. What it binds is unknown. TCRdb keeps only in-frame clones here, not all; method: immunoSEQ multiplex PCR. The table records 81,000 or so clones, around 83% of them present only once. Healthy donors had no documented immune events, such as infections, while sampled. This specimen belongs to a study of identifying expanded T cells in peripheral blood. Broader study findings: Over approximately two and four weeks, about 15 and 19 clones changed, versus around 1.3 between replicates. Two-week clone count variance significantly increased as total template count grew.

This CDR3 spans 19 amino acids. Trimming removed 1 base at V and 4 bases at J, with 20 bases between. CDR1 and CDR2 (germline): LGHNA, YNFKEQ. The source of this sequence is a person aged 18 to 75 in good health. The rearrangement joins TRBV4-2 to TRBJ2-6; D is possibly TRBD1 or TRBD2 (5 bases each). Sequencing was carried out using blood. CDR3 residues: CASSQVLNLGVAGANVLTF. The DNA for the CDR3 is TGTGCCAGCAGCCAAGTCCTTAATTTGGGGGTGGCCGGGGCCAACGTCCTGACTTTC.